The rows below give T cell receptor beta chains drawn from one sample of a study of molecular identifiers for immune sequencing clone quantification. MiXCR, applied by TCRdb to the PCR reads, yields one record per CDR3 protein. The data hold approximately 670,000 distinct CDR3 sequences, with nearly 20% observed a single time. Sequencing was carried out using naive CD8+ T cells from blood, with Jurkat cell RNA spiked in. These receptor sequences come from a human donor in good health. Some libraries in this study had Jurkat cell RNA spiked in. CDR3s include the opening cysteine and the closing phenylalanine or tryptophan. Fields, in order: V gene, D gene, J gene, clone size, CDR3 protein, CDR3 DNA. A D gene is named only where the DNA matches it firmly. Where a row states a size, it is once, few, many or the class of an expanded clone; other rows omit it.

>TRBV7-6|TRBD2|TRBJ2-3|many
CASSLDSPVAGGLTSTDTQYF
TGTGCCAGCAGCTTAGACAGCCCCGTAGCGGGGGGCTTAACTAGCACAGATACGCAGTATTTT
>TRBV27|TRBD1|TRBJ2-7|few
CASSPHYRDRTYEQYF
TGTGCCAGCAGTCCGCACTACCGGGACAGAACCTACGAGCAGTACTTC
>TRBV3-2|-|TRBJ1-5|-
CASSPTLCVNSNQPQHF
TGTGCCAGCAGCCCCACCTTATGCGTAAATAGCAATCAGCCCCAGCATTTT
>TRBV20-1|TRBD1|TRBJ1-2|many
CSARGTGGPYGYTF
TGCAGTGCTAGAGGGACAGGGGGCCCCTATGGCTACACCTTC
>TRBV4-3|-|TRBJ2-1|-
CASSQDRANNEQFF
TGCGCCAGCAGCCAAGATCGGGCAAACAATGAGCAGTTCTTC
>TRBV7-2|-|TRBJ2-5|many
CASREATTVQETQYF
TGTGCCAGCAGAGAAGCAACGACAGTTCAAGAGACCCAGTACTTC
>TRBV4-2|TRBD1|TRBJ1-1|many
CASSQDWAGGAVNTEAFF
TGTGCCAGCAGCCAAGATTGGGCAGGGGGCGCGGTGAACACTGAAGCTTTCTTT
>TRBV5-1|-|TRBJ1-2|many
CASSGTGKLLDYGYTF
TGCGCCAGCAGCGGGACTGGGAAACTGCTGGACTATGGCTACACCTTC
>TRBV7-3|-|TRBJ2-1|-
CASSPTTGYNEQFF
TGTGCCAGCAGCCCGACGACAGGATACAATGAGCAGTTCTTC
>TRBV9|-|TRBJ1-6|few
CASSITGIYNSPLHF
TGTGCCAGCAGCATCACGGGAATTTATAATTCACCCCTCCACTTT
>TRBV4-3|-|TRBJ2-7|many
CASSQAWGYEQYF
TGCGCCAGCAGCCAAGCGTGGGGATACGAGCAGTACTTC
>TRBV29-1|-|TRBJ1-1|many
CSVEAVEAFF
TGCAGCGTTGAGGCGGTTGAAGCTTTCTTT
>TRBV7-2|TRBD2|TRBJ2-1|few
CASSSLGTSGGAGYNEQFF
TGTGCCAGCAGCTCCCTAGGGACTAGCGGGGGGGCGGGCTACAATGAGCAGTTCTTC
>TRBV2|TRBD2|TRBJ2-3|many
CASSTLAGDTDTQYF
TGTGCCAGCAGTACACTAGCGGGAGACACAGATACGCAGTATTTT
>TRBV13|-|TRBJ2-7|-
CASSNTGLAAHYERYF
TGTGCCAGCAGCAATACAGGGTTAGCGGCCCACTACGAGCGGTACTTC
>TRBV27|TRBD2|TRBJ2-7|-
CASSLGTSGNSDEQYF
TGTGCCAGCAGTTTAGGGACTAGCGGGAATTCGGACGAGCAGTACTTC
>TRBV3-1|TRBD2|TRBJ2-7|many
CASSDSTTAGPYYEQYF
TGTGCCAGCAGTGACTCCACTACAGCGGGGCCTTACTACGAGCAGTACTTC
>TRBV7-6|-|TRBJ2-3|many
CASSLDHPAQTDTQYF
TGTGCCAGCAGCTTAGACCACCCAGCGCAGACAGATACGCAGTATTTT
>TRBV5-7|TRBD2|TRBJ2-1|few
CAISPQRGAGDEQFF
TGTGCCATTAGTCCCCAGCGGGGGGCCGGGGATGAGCAGTTCTTC
>TRBV14|TRBD2|TRBJ2-7|-
CASSPVAGVISYEQYF
TGTGCCAGCAGCCCTGTAGCGGGGGTGATCTCCTACGAGCAGTACTTC
>TRBV5-1|TRBD2|TRBJ2-1|many
CASSSSGRGVISYNEQFF
TGCGCCAGCAGCTCGAGCGGGAGGGGTGTGATTTCCTACAATGAGCAGTTCTTC
>TRBV12-3/TRBV12-4|-|TRBJ1-3|many
CASRTIYF
TGTGCCAGCAGGACCATATATTTT
>TRBV6-5|TRBD1|TRBJ2-7|many
CASSRTRDSYYEQYF
TGTGCCAGCAGCCGTACGAGGGACAGCTACTACGAGCAGTACTTC